This T cell receptor (beta chain) was captured by sequencing in a study of T cells in localized non-small cell lung cancer. Study-wide findings and caveats: Sequencing, confined to only one tumor region, leaves heterogeneity possible. Adjacent lung was found to contain a median approximately 52 of the top 100 tumor clones. Higher blood T cell density went with longer overall survival. The study found T cell clonality highest in uninvolved adjacent lung, above tumor.

Only in-frame clones appear in the TCRdb table, and some are missing; sequencing was by immunoSEQ multiplex PCR. Among tens of thousands of clones listed, about 92% were seen once. Notes on this clone: The antigen is not known.

Trimming removed 7 bases from V and 3 bases from J, with 7 bases in between. The V gene's germline CDR1 is MNHNY and CDR2 SVGAGI (reference sequence). This CDR3 comprises 11 residues. This chain links TRBV6-6 with TRBJ2-7, with unresolved D. The source of this sequence is a female donor of 60 years or more with stage I lung adenocarcinoma. Here the sequenced sample was peripheral blood, taken before any cancer treatment. For the CDR3, the DNA is TGTGCCAGCAACGAGAACTACGAGCAGTACTTC. Protein sequence: CASNENYEQYF.